Each of the 7 T cell receptor beta chains below was sequenced from the same sample in a study of CD8 T cells in ankylosing spondylitis. TCRdb redid the calling of the 5' RACE reads with MiXCR, one entry per CDR3 protein. The sample lists about 200,000 distinct CDR3 sequences; about 13% were seen once. The sample consisted of blood, either unsorted or a sorted T cell fraction (not recorded which). These receptors all stem from a male donor with ankylosing spondylitis or in good health (not recorded which).

The chain has TRBV5-1 and TRBJ2-3; D is unresolved. The CDR3 extends over 12 amino acids. Deletions cut 7 bases from V and 0 bases from J, with 6 bases between. Germline V gives CDR1 SGHRS, CDR2 YFSETQ. The CDR3 reads CASGSSTDTQYF. As DNA, the CDR3 is TGCGCCAGCGGGTCTAGCACAGATACGCAGTATTTT.

CDR3: CASSNPINSDRPNTGELFF. The CDR3 bases are TGTGCCAGCAGCAACCCAATAAACTCGGACAGGCCGAACACCGGGGAGCTGTTTTTT. The V gene is TRBV11-2, the J gene TRBJ2-2; 7 nucleotides match TRBD1. The J segment lost 0 bases and the V segment lost 5 bases, leaving 15 bases of the junction unmatched. Per germline, CDR1 SGHAT and CDR2 FQNNGV. This CDR3 region has 19 residues.

This clonotype was observed a few times. The gene calls are TRBV5-1 and TRBJ1-2; possibly TRBD1 for D (6 bases). The CDR3 is 16 residues long. Per germline, CDR1 SGHRS and CDR2 YFSETQ. V was trimmed by 4 bases and J by 2 bases, leaving 18 bases between them. The CDR3 protein is CASSGPQGSGNYGYTF. CDR3 sequence (DNA): TGCGCCAGCAGCGGCCCTCAGGGGTCGGGGAACTATGGCTACACCTTC.

The V call is TRBV4-1, the J call TRBJ2-7; tentatively, D is TRBD1 or TRBD2 (6 bases each). The CDR3 extends over 14 amino acids. Germline CDR1 is MGHRA and CDR2 is YSYEKL. V shed 4 bases and J shed 4 bases, with 14 bases lying between them. CDR3 protein: CASSRLGGGYEQYF. CDR3 bases: TGCGCCAGCAGCCGACTAGGGGGTGGGTACGAGCAGTACTTC.

This clonotype showed up many times. V usage is TRBV5-1 and J usage is TRBJ2-7, with 8 positions matching TRBD1. The CDR3 covers 14 residues. The V segment lost 3 bases and the J segment 7 bases; nucleotides outside the gene matches: 9. Germline lookup yields CDR1 SGHRS and CDR2 YFSETQ. The CDR3 is CASSWTGSEREQYF. The CDR3, as DNA: TGCGCCAGCAGCTGGACAGGGAGTGAACGGGAGCAGTACTTC.

In this sample, this clonotype turned up a few times. The chain employs TRBV4-2 and TRBJ2-1, with 7 bases lining up with TRBD2. Germline V gene sequence: CDR1 LGHNA, CDR2 YNFKEQ. CDR3 length: 18 residues. Germline trimming cut 3 bases from V and 2 bases from J; bases unmatched to any gene: 13. The CDR3 loop is CASSHHLPPSGPYNEQFF. The CDR3 nucleotides read TGTGCCAGCAGCCACCACCTGCCGCCTAGCGGCCCCTACAATGAGCAGTTCTTC.

This clonotype occurred a few times. The chain couples TRBV4-1 to TRBJ2-1, with D hard to call. Germline V gene sequence: CDR1 MGHRA, CDR2 YSYEKL. V gave up 1 base and J gave up 6 bases, with 10 bases separating them. The CDR3 runs 14 residues. Written as DNA, the CDR3 is TGCGCCAGCAGCCAAGGGCCTAGTTCCAATGAGCAGTTCTTC. It specifies CASSQGPSSNEQFF.